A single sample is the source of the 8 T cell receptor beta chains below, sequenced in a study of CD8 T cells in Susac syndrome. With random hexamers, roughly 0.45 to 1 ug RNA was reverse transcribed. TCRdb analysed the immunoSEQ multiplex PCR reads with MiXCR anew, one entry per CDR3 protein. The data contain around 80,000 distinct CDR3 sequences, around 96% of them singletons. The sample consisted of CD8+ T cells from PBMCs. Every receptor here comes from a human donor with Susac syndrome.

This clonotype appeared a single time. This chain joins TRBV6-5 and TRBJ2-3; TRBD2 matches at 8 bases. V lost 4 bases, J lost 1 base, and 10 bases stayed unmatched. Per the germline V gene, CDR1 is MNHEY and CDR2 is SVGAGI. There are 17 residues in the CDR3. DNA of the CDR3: TGTGCCAGCAGTTCGGGAGGGTCCCTGAGGGGCACAGATACGCAGTATTTT. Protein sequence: CASSSGGSLRGTDTQYF.

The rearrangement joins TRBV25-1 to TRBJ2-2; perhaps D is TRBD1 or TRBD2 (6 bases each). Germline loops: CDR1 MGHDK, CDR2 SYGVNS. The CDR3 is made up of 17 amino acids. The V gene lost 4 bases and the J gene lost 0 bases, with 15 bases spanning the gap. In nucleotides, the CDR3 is TGTGCCAGCAGTGTTGCTTATGGGGGGCCGAACACCGGGGAGCTGTTTTTT. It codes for CASSVAYGGPNTGELFF.

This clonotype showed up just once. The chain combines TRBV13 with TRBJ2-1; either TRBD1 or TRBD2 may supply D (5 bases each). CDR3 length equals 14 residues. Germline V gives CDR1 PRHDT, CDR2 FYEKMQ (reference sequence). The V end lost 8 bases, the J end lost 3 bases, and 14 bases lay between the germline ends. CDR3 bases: TGTGCCAGCGGGTCCTGGGGGTACTACAATGAGCAGTTCTTC. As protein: CASGSWGYYNEQFF.

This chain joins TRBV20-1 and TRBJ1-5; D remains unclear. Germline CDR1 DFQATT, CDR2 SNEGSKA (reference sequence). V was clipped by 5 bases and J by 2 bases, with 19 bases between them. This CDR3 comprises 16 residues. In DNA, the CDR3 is TGCAGTGCTCCTGGAGTCTCGCAGCTGGGCAATCAGCCCCAGCATTTT. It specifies CSAPGVSQLGNQPQHF.

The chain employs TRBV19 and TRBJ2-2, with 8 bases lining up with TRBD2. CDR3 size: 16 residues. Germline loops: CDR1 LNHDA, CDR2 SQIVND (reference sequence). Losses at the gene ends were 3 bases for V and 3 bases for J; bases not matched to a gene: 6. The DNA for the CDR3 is TGTGCCAGTAGTATCGGGAGGGAGCCATACACCGGGGAGCTGTTTTTT. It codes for CASSIGREPYTGELFF.

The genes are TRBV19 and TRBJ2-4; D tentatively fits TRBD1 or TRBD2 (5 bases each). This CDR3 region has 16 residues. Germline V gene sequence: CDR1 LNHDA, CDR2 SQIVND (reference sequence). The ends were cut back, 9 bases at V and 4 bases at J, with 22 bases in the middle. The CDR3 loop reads CASSHPLRDGKNIQYF. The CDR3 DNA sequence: TGTGCCAGCTCCCATCCCCTCCGGGACGGAAAAAACATTCAGTACTTC.

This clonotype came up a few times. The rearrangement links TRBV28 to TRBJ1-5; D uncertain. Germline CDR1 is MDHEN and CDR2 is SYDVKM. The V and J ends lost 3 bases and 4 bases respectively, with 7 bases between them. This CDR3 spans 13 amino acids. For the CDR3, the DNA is TGTGCCAGCAGTTTGGGCAGGAATCAGCCCCAGCATTTT. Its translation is CASSLGRNQPQHF.

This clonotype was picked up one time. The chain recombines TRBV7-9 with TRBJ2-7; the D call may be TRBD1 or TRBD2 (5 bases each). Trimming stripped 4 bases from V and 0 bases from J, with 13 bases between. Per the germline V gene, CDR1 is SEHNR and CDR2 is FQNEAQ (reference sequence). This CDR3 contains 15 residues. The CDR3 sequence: CASSSTGTSSYEQYF. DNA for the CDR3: TGTGCCAGCAGCTCAACCGGGACCTCCTCCTACGAGCAGTACTTC.